A selection of T cell receptor beta chains follows, all from one sample in a study of blood T cell repertoires in COVID-19. Profiling relied on immunoSEQ multiplex PCR, and the TCRdb table lists in-frame clones only, not all of them. The sample lists approximately 210,000 clones, around 82% occurring once. The sequencing input was peripheral blood. The receptors were sampled from a man over 45 with active or convalescent COVID-19. Each CDR3 is given with its conserved first and last residue. The D gene is left open where the match is weak. The listing skips clone size in some rows; elsewhere it reads once, few, many or a size class.

clone_size	d_call	v_call	j_call	cdr3_aa	cdr3_nt
NA	TRBD1	TRBV6-2/TRBV6-3	TRBJ1-1	CASSYLTGANTEAFF	TGTGCCAGCAGTTACCTTACAGGGGCCAACACTGAAGCTTTCTTT
NA	NA	TRBV28	TRBJ1-3	CASSPRGGIPGNTIYF	TGTGCCAGCAGCCCGCGAGGGGGTATTCCTGGAAACACCATATATTTT
few	NA	TRBV5-1	TRBJ1-6	CASSLDTNSPLHF	TGCGCCAGCAGCTTGGACACCAATTCACCCCTCCACTTT
NA	TRBD1	TRBV30	TRBJ1-1	CAWSGTANTEAFF	TGTGCCTGGAGCGGGACAGCCAACACTGAAGCTTTCTTT
NA	TRBD2	TRBV19	TRBJ2-1	CASSLNSGGTYNEQFF	TGTGCCAGTAGCCTCAATAGCGGGGGAACTTACAATGAGCAGTTCTTC
NA	NA	TRBV29-1	TRBJ1-1	CSVEGANTEAFF	TGCAGCGTTGAGGGGGCGAACACTGAAGCTTTCTTT
NA	TRBD2	TRBV7-3	TRBJ2-7	CASSPGLLAGGPGNEQYF	TGTGCCAGCAGCCCGGGTTTATTAGCGGGAGGGCCAGGGAACGAGCAGTACTTC
NA	TRBD1	TRBV30	TRBJ2-2	CAWNSGGTGELFF	TGTGCCTGGAACTCAGGGGGCACCGGGGAGCTGTTTTTT
NA	NA	TRBV6-6	TRBJ1-4	CASSYGQTNEKLFF	TGTGCCAGCAGTTACGGACAAACTAATGAAAAACTGTTTTTT
NA	NA	TRBV6-2/TRBV6-3	TRBJ2-2	CASSYSIAGGELFF	TGTGCCAGCAGTTATTCAATTGCGGGCGGGGAGCTGTTTTTT
NA	TRBD2	TRBV6-5	TRBJ2-1	CASSYSLAGDNEQFF	TGTGCCAGCAGTTACTCGCTAGCGGGAGATAATGAGCAGTTCTTC
NA	NA	TRBV28	TRBJ2-4	CASRPLSSPVAKNIQYF	TGTGCCAGCAGGCCCTTGTCCTCTCCAGTGGCCAAAAACATTCAGTACTTC
few	NA	TRBV30	TRBJ1-2	CAWSGTTWGYTF	TGTGCCTGGAGTGGGACTACTTGGGGCTACACCTTC
NA	NA	TRBV10-3	TRBJ2-3	CANGLSTDTQYF	TGTGCCAACGGACTTAGCACAGATACGCAGTATTTT
NA	NA	TRBV11-2	TRBJ1-2	CASSSPSRRTNYGYTF	TGTGCCAGCAGCTCTCCTAGCCGACGGACCAACTATGGCTACACCTTC
NA	TRBD1	TRBV27	TRBJ1-5	CASSPGTGINQPQHF	TGTGCCAGCAGTCCAGGGACAGGGATTAATCAGCCCCAGCATTTT
NA	TRBD1	TRBV18	TRBJ1-3	CASSPVAGQGAYTIYF	TGTGCCAGCTCACCAGTTGCAGGACAGGGGGCGTACACCATATATTTT
NA	NA	TRBV3-1/TRBV3-2	TRBJ2-1	CASSQAGRTDHIEQFF	TGTGCCAGCAGCCAAGCGGGAAGGACAGACCACATTGAGCAGTTCTTC
NA	NA	TRBV7-9	TRBJ1-6	CASSLESKGSPLHF	TGTGCCAGCAGCTTAGAGTCAAAGGGGTCACCCCTCCACTTT
NA	TRBD1	TRBV7-9	TRBJ1-3	CASSPTGTALSSGNTIYF	TGTGCCAGCAGCCCCACCGGGACAGCTCTTAGCTCTGGAAACACCATATATTTT
NA	TRBD2	TRBV10-3	TRBJ2-5	CAISDRVAGQETQYF	TGTGCCATCAGTGATCGTGTAGCGGGCCAAGAGACCCAGTACTTC
NA	NA	TRBV28	TRBJ1-1	CASSFRAPRGGAAFF	TGTGCCAGCAGTTTTAGGGCCCCCCGGGGGGGGGCGGCTTTCTTT